This T cell receptor (beta chain) was found in a study of blood T cell repertoires in COVID-19. Measured with immunoSEQ multiplex PCR; TCRdb has only the in-frame clones, and not every one. The sample shows under 250,000 clones, roughly 88% of them seen only once. V lost 6 bases to trimming and J lost 4 bases; unmatched junction nucleotides: 8. CDR3 length: 14 amino acids. Per germline, CDR1 SGHVS and CDR2 FQNEAQ. A single count supports this clone. The specimen was peripheral blood. This TCR was recovered from a woman aged 25 to 39 with COVID-19, enrolled during active disease. The chain links TRBV7-8 to TRBJ2-5; 7 bases are a match to TRBD2. The CDR3 coding sequence is TGTGCCAGCAGGGGAGCGGGGAGCTCAGAGACCCAGTACTTC. It codes for CASRGAGSSETQYF.